These 13 T cell receptor beta chains were sequenced from one sample in a study of blood T cell repertoires in COVID-19. Measured with immunoSEQ multiplex PCR; TCRdb has only the in-frame clones, and not every one. The sample includes roughly 250,000 clones, approximately 85% of them seen just once. The sequenced sample consisted of peripheral blood. These receptors were obtained from a human donor with COVID-19, enrolled during active disease. The donor label of this sample is uncertain.

The chain combines TRBV19 with TRBJ1-1; a weak D match, TRBD1 (6 bases). Per germline, CDR1 LNHDA and CDR2 SQIVND (reference sequence). Trimming shortened V by 6 bases and J by 0 bases, and 11 bases separated the two germline ends. This CDR3 is 14 amino acids long. CDR3 nucleotide sequence: TGTGCCAGTAGGAGGACAGCCCTGAACACTGAAGCTTTCTTT. Translating gives CASRRTALNTEAFF.

The chain has TRBV20-1 and TRBJ2-1, with 9 bases identical to TRBD2. V shed 3 bases and J 7 bases; nucleotides not matched to a gene: 16. The length of the CDR3 is 17 residues. Germline values: CDR1 DFQATT, CDR2 SNEGSKA (reference sequence). The CDR3 DNA follows: TGCAGTGCTAGTACAGTCTCCGCGGGAGGGCCGCGAAATGAGCAGTTCTTC. As protein: CSASTVSAGGPRNEQFF.

The chain has TRBV18 and TRBJ2-1; 10 bases are shared with TRBD2. Germline CDR1 and CDR2: KGHSH and LQKENI. The CDR3 totals 14 residues. Trimming took 8 bases from V and 8 from J; bases not matched to a gene: 9. The CDR3 sequence: CASRTSGRDDEQFF. CDR3 DNA: TGTGCCAGCCGGACGAGCGGGAGGGATGATGAGCAGTTCTTC.

The genes are TRBV7-2 and TRBJ1-4; the D is unclear. V was pared by 5 bases and J by 0 bases, with 13 bases between. Germline V lookup: CDR1 SGHTA, CDR2 FQGNSA. This CDR3 spans 16 amino acids. The CDR3 loop is CASSPRSGATNEKLFF. The CDR3 region has the DNA TGTGCCAGCAGCCCCAGGTCGGGAGCAACTAATGAAAAACTGTTTTTT.

Here the CDR3 reads CASSVNYAGFTEAFF. The CDR3, as DNA: TGTGCCAGCAGCGTAAACTACGCGGGCTTTACTGAAGCTTTCTTT. This sequence joins TRBV9 and TRBJ1-1; no firm D call. This CDR3 has 15 residues. Trimming cost V 1 base and J 5 bases, with 15 bases left between them. Germline assignment: CDR1 SGDLS and CDR2 YYNGEE.

The J gene is TRBJ2-5, the V gene TRBV27; TRBD2 matches at 11 bases. V dropped 5 bases and J dropped 7; count of bases not matched to a gene: 9. Germline V gene lookup returns CDR1 MNHEY and CDR2 SMNVEV (reference sequence). CDR3 length equals 15 residues. The CDR3 spells CASSILLAGVVTQYF. CDR3 nucleotide sequence: TGTGCCAGCAGTATCCTACTAGCGGGAGTTGTGACCCAGTACTTC.

Comments on this clone: The sample holds other DNA sequences that translate to the same CDR3. The chain is built from TRBV18 and TRBJ2-7; 8 bases line up with TRBD1. The junction had 3 bases not matched to a gene; V was cut back by 3 bases and J by 5 bases. This CDR3 contains 13 residues. Germline V gene sequence: CDR1 KGHSH, CDR2 LQKENI. CDR3 nucleotide sequence: TGTGCCAGCTCACCCGGGACAGGAAACGAGCAGTACTTC. Translation gives CASSPGTGNEQYF. Together with reference TRBV18 and TRBJ2-7, the CDR3 gives the full variable domain: NAGVMQNPRHLVRRRGQEARLRCSPMKGHSHVYWYRQLPEEGLKFMVYLQKENIIDESGMPKERFSAEFPKEGPSILRIQQVVRGDSAAYFCASSPGTGNEQYFGPGTRLTVT.

This chain joins TRBV28 and TRBJ1-2; 7 nucleotides match TRBD1. Trimming cost V 4 bases and J 8 bases; bases outside gene matches: 7. CDR3 size: 13 residues. Germline V gives CDR1 MDHEN, CDR2 SYDVKM. In DNA form, the CDR3 reads TGTGCCAGCAGTTACCAGGGGGGTGGGGGCTACACCTTC. Its protein product is CASSYQGGGGYTF.

The chain employs TRBV5-5 and TRBJ2-7; the D is unclear. CDR3 size: 12 residues. V lost 1 base to trimming and J lost 5 bases, with 7 bases between them. Germline values: CDR1 SGHKS, CDR2 YYEKEE (reference sequence). The CDR3 coding sequence is TGTGCCAGCAGCTTGTTTGAGGACGAGCAGTACTTC. Translated, it gives CASSLFEDEQYF.

The chain couples TRBV9 to TRBJ2-2, with 7 bases fitting TRBD2. The CDR3 runs 16 residues. Germline values: CDR1 SGDLS, CDR2 YYNGEE. With 6 bases clipped from V and 0 bases from J, the junction kept 8 bases outside the gene matches. CDR3 sequence reads: CASTSAGEPNTGELFF. The CDR3 DNA reads TGTGCCAGCACCTCCGCGGGGGAGCCGAACACCGGGGAGCTGTTTTTT. Full variable domain (missing parts from reference TRBV9 and TRBJ2-2): DSGVTQTPKHLITATGQRVTLRCSPRSGDLSVYWYQQSLDQGLQFLIQYYNGEERAKGNILERFSAQQFPDLHSELNLSSLELGDSALYFCASTSAGEPNTGELFFGEGSRLTVL.

This clone was observed a few times. The V gene is TRBV6-8, the J gene TRBJ1-5, with TRBD1 as a possible D gene (6 bases). Looked up from germline, CDR1 is MNHGY and CDR2 is SAAAGT. V lost 4 bases, J lost 9 bases, and 37 bases lay in between. This CDR3 has 21 residues. CDR3 bases: TGTGCCAGCAGTTTAAGGTGTTACAGCCATCCCCCGGGACACCTCAGGCGGCCCCAGCATTTT. It codes for CASSLRCYSHPPGHLRRPQHF.

The V gene is TRBV19, the J gene TRBJ1-5, with a tentative D call TRBD1 (5 bases). V was clipped by 5 bases and J by 1 base, with 15 bases between them. The CDR3 has 16 amino acids. Germline V CDR1 and CDR2: LNHDA, SQIVND (reference sequence). The chain's CDR3 is CASSPPLGGSNQPQHF. CDR3 DNA: TGTGCCAGTAGTCCCCCTTTGGGGGGAAGCAATCAGCCCCAGCATTTT.

V and J are TRBV4-3 and TRBJ2-7, with 9 nucleotides matching TRBD1. Trimming removed 3 bases from V and 2 bases from J; junction bases left unmatched: 2. The CDR3 runs 14 residues. Germline CDR1 LGHNA, CDR2 YSLEER. The CDR3 DNA reads TGCGCCAGCAGCCAGGGGACAGGGACCTACGAGCAGTACTTC. Encoded protein: CASSQGTGTYEQYF.